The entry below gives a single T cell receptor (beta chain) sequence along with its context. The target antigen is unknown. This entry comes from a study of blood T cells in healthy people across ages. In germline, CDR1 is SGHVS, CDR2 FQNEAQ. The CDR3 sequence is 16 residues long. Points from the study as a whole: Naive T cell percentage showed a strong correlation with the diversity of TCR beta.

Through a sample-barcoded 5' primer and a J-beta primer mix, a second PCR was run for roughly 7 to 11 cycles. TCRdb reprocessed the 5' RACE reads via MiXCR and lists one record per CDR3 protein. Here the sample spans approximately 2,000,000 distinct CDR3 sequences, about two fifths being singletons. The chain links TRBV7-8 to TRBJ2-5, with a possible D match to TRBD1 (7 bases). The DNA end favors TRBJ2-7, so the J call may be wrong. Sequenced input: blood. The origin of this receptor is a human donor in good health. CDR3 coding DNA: TGTGCCAGCAGCTTAGTGGAGGGCAGGGGGTTTTACGAGCAGTACTTC. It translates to CASSLVEGRGFYEQYF.